This T cell receptor (beta chain) was retrieved from a study of cytomegalovirus exposure and HLA in healthy donors. Study results and limitations: A missense DCLRE1C variant was associated with V- and J-gene trimming of TCR beta chains in a later analysis, and an independent cohort replicated the association.

Amplification used 60 Vbeta primers and 13 Jbeta primers. Using immunoSEQ multiplex PCR, the repertoire was profiled, and TCRdb retains in-frame clones only, with some absent. The sample has about 140,000 clones, approximately 71% seen once. This clone was seen a few times. Its antigen is not known. Between the trimmed V and J ends, which lost 0 bases and 5 bases, there was a span of 8 bases. The CDR3 length is 14 residues. The germline V gene has CDR1 MGHRA and CDR2 YSYEKL. This sequence originates from a man aged 35-49 years in good health and CMV-seronegative. V gene TRBV4-1 combines with J gene TRBJ2-1; D remains ambiguous. The material sequenced was PBMCs. CDR3 DNA sequence: TGCGCCAGCAGCCAAGATAGTAGAAACAATGAGCAGTTCTTC. Its translation is CASSQDSRNNEQFF.